One sample yielded the 27 T cell receptor beta chains listed below, sequenced in a study of synovial regulatory T cells in juvenile arthritis. The method was immunoSEQ multiplex PCR; TCRdb's version includes in-frame clones alone and lacks a portion of them. The sample totals roughly 9,900 clones. The sample comprised Treg cells from blood. The subset here: remaining (HLA-DR-negative) circulating blood Treg cells. All receptors come from a donor aged 2-30 years with juvenile idiopathic arthritis.

The CDR3 spells CATSRAGDEKLFF. The chain uses TRBV15 and TRBJ1-4; TCRdb returns TRBD1, unconfirmable since there is no DNA. Germline-derived CDR1 and CDR2 are LNHNV and YYDKDF (reference sequence). The CDR3 extends over 13 amino acids. No coding sequence is recorded.

The CDR3 loop is CASSLVGSLAKNIQYF. V is TRBV5-1 and J is TRBJ2-4; TCRdb's D call, TRBD2, is unchecked because there is no DNA. The CDR3 extends over 16 amino acids. No DNA is listed. Germline V gives CDR1 SGHRS, CDR2 YFSETQ.

J is TRBJ1-3 and V is TRBV9. This CDR3 has 15 amino acids. The entry carries no DNA sequence. Germline-derived CDR1 and CDR2 are SGDLS and YYNGEE. The CDR3 sequence: CASSVAGQSGNTIYF. Variable domain in full (rest from reference TRBV9 and TRBJ1-3): DSGVTQTPKHLITATGQRVTLRCSPRSGDLSVYWYQQSLDQGLQFLIQYYNGEERAKGNILERFSAQQFPDLHSELNLSSLELGDSALYFCASSVAGQSGNTIYFGEGSWLTVV.

The rearrangement uses TRBV5-4 and TRBJ2-7; the TRBD1 assignment by TCRdb is unverifiable without DNA. The CDR3 totals 15 residues. No coding sequence is recorded. Germline V gives CDR1 SGHNT, CDR2 YYREEE (reference sequence). The CDR3 loop is CASSPGQGRSYEQYF.

This sequence joins TRBV28 and TRBJ2-7; the D call from TCRdb, TRBD2, cannot be confirmed without DNA. The CDR3 runs to 14 residues. The protein alone is recorded here. Germline V gene lookup returns CDR1 MDHEN and CDR2 SYDVKM. CDR3 protein: CASSFRGRAYEQYF.

This clone registers medium-sized by frequency. V and J are TRBV29-1 and TRBJ2-7; TCRdb's D call, TRBD2, is unchecked because there is no DNA. The CDR3 has 13 amino acids. Only the protein sequence is given. Germline CDR1 is SQVTM and CDR2 is ANQGSEA. CDR3 sequence: CSVLGREAYEQYF.

V gene TRBV5-1 combines with J gene TRBJ2-7; the D call from TCRdb, TRBD2, cannot be confirmed without DNA. CDR1 SGHRS and CDR2 YFSETQ come from the germline V gene. The CDR3 spans 16 residues. DNA is not on record. The CDR3 sequence: CASSLGAGGNSYEQYF.

The V gene is TRBV18, the J gene TRBJ2-3. CDR3 length: 13 residues. DNA is not on record. Looked up from germline, CDR1 is KGHSH and CDR2 is LQKENI. This CDR3 reads CASSPPVTDTQYF.

CDR3 sequence reads: CAISGGRRGTGELFF. The chain combines TRBV10-3 with TRBJ2-2; TCRdb reports TRBD2, a call that lacks DNA to check it against. The V gene's germline CDR1 is ENHRY and CDR2 SYGVKD. The CDR3 runs 15 residues. No DNA sequence was recorded.

This clone registers medium-sized by frequency. V is TRBV18 and J is TRBJ2-6; lacking DNA, the TRBD1 call made by TCRdb goes unchecked. Germline V gene sequence: CDR1 KGHSH, CDR2 LQKENI. This CDR3 comprises 16 residues. The protein alone is recorded here. CDR3 sequence reads: CASSTQGADGANVLTF.

This rearrangement joins TRBV7-9 to TRBJ1-1; checking the TCRdb D call of TRBD1 is not possible without DNA. This CDR3 is built from 15 residues. The record lacks a DNA sequence. Germline lookup yields CDR1 SEHNR and CDR2 FQNEAQ (reference sequence). The CDR3 protein is CASSLGTGFFTEAFF.

The J gene is TRBJ1-2, the V gene TRBV6-1; TCRdb names TRBD1, which stays unverified in the absence of DNA. Germline CDR1 is MNHNS and CDR2 is SASEGT. The CDR3 is 14 amino acids. No DNA accompanies this entry. The CDR3 region is CASRPGQGDYGYTF.

This clone is identified as medium-sized from frequency. This chain connects TRBV5-5 to TRBJ1-3. The CDR3 contains 15 residues. No DNA is recorded. Germline V gene data show CDR1 as SGHKS and CDR2 as YYEKEE (reference sequence). The CDR3 reads CASSLGGHSGNTIYF. Drawing the rest from reference TRBV5-5 and TRBJ1-3, the complete variable domain is DAGVTQSPTHLIKTRGQQVTLRCSPISGHKSVSWYQQVLGQGPQFIFQYYEKEERGRGNFPDRFSARQFPNYSSELNVNALLLGDSALYLCASSLGGHSGNTIYFGEGSWLTVV.

CDR3 region: CASSQEDRRGGNEQYF. The chain couples TRBV4-2 to TRBJ2-7; TCRdb selects TRBD2, and the lack of DNA leaves this call unchecked. CDR1 LGHNA and CDR2 YNFKEQ come from the germline V gene. The CDR3 is made up of 16 amino acids. Only the protein is available.

V gene TRBV27 combines with J gene TRBJ1-4. Germline CDR1 and CDR2: MNHEY and SMNVEV (reference sequence). The CDR3 contains 15 residues. No DNA is recorded. This CDR3 reads CASSFLRSTNEKLFF.

This rearrangement joins TRBV5-4 to TRBJ2-5; TCRdb outputs TRBD2, but without DNA this stays unchecked. Germline CDR1 SGHNT, CDR2 YYREEE (reference sequence). CDR3 length equals 15 residues. No DNA sequence was recorded. Here the CDR3 reads CASSLGLAGGETQYF.

J is TRBJ2-2 and V is TRBV19; TCRdb reports TRBD2, a call that lacks DNA to check it against. This CDR3 comprises 16 residues. This entry has no DNA. Per germline, CDR1 LNHDA and CDR2 SQIVND (reference sequence). CDR3 region: CASSLTTGLNTGELFF.

The chain uses TRBV7-6 and TRBJ2-5; there is no DNA to check the TCRdb D call of TRBD1. The CDR3 runs 13 residues. No DNA accompanies this entry. Per germline, CDR1 SGHVS and CDR2 FNYEAQ. CDR3 region: CASRRQYQETQYF.

This chain links TRBV19 with TRBJ2-7; TCRdb picks TRBD1, but there is no DNA to check that call. This CDR3 comprises 14 residues. No DNA was logged. Germline CDR1 LNHDA, CDR2 SQIVND (reference sequence). The CDR3 is CASSRTGYRYEQYF.

CDR3 residues: CANVLDECGELFF. The chain joins TRBV10-1 to TRBJ2-2; the D call from TCRdb, TRBD2, cannot be confirmed without DNA. Looked up from germline, CDR1 is WNHNN and CDR2 is SYGVQD (reference sequence). The CDR3 sequence is 13 residues long. The coding DNA is unavailable.

The chain uses TRBV28 and TRBJ2-3; TCRdb designates TRBD1, a call that cannot be tested without DNA. Germline CDR1 and CDR2: MDHEN and SYDVKM. The CDR3 is 16 amino acids. The DNA is unrecorded. The CDR3 sequence: CASSSIQGIDSDTQYF.

This chain uses TRBV14 with TRBJ2-7; TCRdb designates TRBD2, a call that cannot be tested without DNA. The CDR3 is made up of 15 amino acids. No DNA appears here. Germline loops: CDR1 SGHDN, CDR2 FVKESK. CDR3 amino acids: CASSPRARRVYEQYF.

The genes are TRBV28 and TRBJ2-7; TCRdb's D gene call, TRBD2, goes unchecked for lack of DNA. The CDR3 has 16 amino acids. DNA is not on record. Germline V gene sequence: CDR1 MDHEN, CDR2 SYDVKM. The CDR3 reads CASSLSGAGGTYEQYF.

The chain has TRBV5-6 and TRBJ2-3. Germline-derived CDR1 and CDR2 are SGHDT and YYEEEE. The CDR3 spans 13 residues. No DNA sequence is on record. CDR3: CASSLASTDTQYF.

The V gene is TRBV18, the J gene TRBJ1-4; checking the TCRdb D call of TRBD1 is not possible without DNA. The CDR3 is 16 residues long. A DNA sequence was not provided. Germline lookup yields CDR1 KGHSH and CDR2 LQKENI. CDR3 sequence reads: CASSFGRDRLNEKLFF.

This clone is identified as medium-sized from frequency. This rearrangement joins TRBV19 to TRBJ1-2. Germline values: CDR1 LNHDA, CDR2 SQIVND (reference sequence). The CDR3 is made up of 15 amino acids. DNA is not recorded here. Here the CDR3 reads CASSIVAGMNYGYTF.

This chain joins TRBV5-1 and TRBJ2-7; TCRdb indicates TRBD1, and absent DNA this call remains unverified. Germline lookup yields CDR1 SGHRS and CDR2 YFSETQ. The CDR3 runs to 14 residues. No nucleotide data were recorded. CDR3 residues: CASTIQAGSSEQYF.